Listed below are T cell receptor beta chains from one sample, sequenced in a study of regulatory T cells. Measured with immunoSEQ multiplex PCR; TCRdb has only the in-frame clones, and not every one. This table holds some 38,000 clones, around nine tenths found once. The material sequenced was conventional CD4+ T cells sorted from blood. The source of these receptors is a person between 18 and 30 years old with CD3G deficiency. Each CDR3 is given without its conserved first and last residue.

J | V | CDR3
TRBJ2-2 | TRBV6-6 | ASRIDRGVNTGELF
TRBJ1-1 | TRBV5-1 | ASSLLGNTEAF
TRBJ2-7 | TRBV6-6 | ASSYSTSGMY
TRBJ2-3 | TRBV30 | AWSAGSGGTDTQY
TRBJ1-2 | TRBV6-1 | ASSEQFYGYT
TRBJ1-4 | TRBV6-1 | ASSEGGSYGVEKLF
TRBJ1-1 | TRBV6-6 | ASSYRFGSVNTEAF
TRBJ2-1 | TRBV6-1 | ASSTKRFSYNEQF
TRBJ2-1 | TRBV10-3 | AISESSGFYNEQF
TRBJ2-2 | TRBV5-1 | ASSLGTHYTGELF
TRBJ1-6 | TRBV7-9 | ASSSGTGGNSPLH
TRBJ2-7 | TRBV6-1 | ASSHGLAGNYEQY
TRBJ2-6 | TRBV19 | ASSDPLDRRRGSGANVLT
TRBJ2-2 | TRBV28 | ASRGLGVGLAMNTGELF
TRBJ2-3 | TRBV7-9 | ASSPTTDTQY
TRBJ1-1 | TRBV5-1 | ASSLEGTEAF
NA | TRBV7-8 | ASGTGKGREQY
TRBJ2-1 | TRBV7-9 | ASSSLVGEQF
TRBJ1-2 | TRBV30 | AWSVPGHGYGYT
TRBJ1-2 | TRBV19 | ASSSRASGLGYGYT
TRBJ1-4 | TRBV5-1 | ASSLGGGGNEKLF
TRBJ2-2 | TRBV19 | ASSRLGAGGQLHTGELF
TRBJ2-3 | TRBV7-9 | ASSRDREILDTQY
TRBJ2-1 | TRBV6-6 | ASTEEVRGNEQF
TRBJ2-1 | TRBV5-1 | ASSRIAGDQGEQF
TRBJ2-1 | TRBV18 | ASSRATSNEQF
TRBJ1-5 | TRBV12-5 | ASGSRGNQPQH